This T cell receptor (beta chain) was obtained from a study of cytomegalovirus exposure and HLA in healthy donors. Study results and limitations: A later examination showed that TCR association rates differed by HLA locus, with DRB1 most and HLA-C fewest.

Donors counted as nominally healthy when sampled, yet unrecorded immune exposures were likely. This clone was seen only a few times. What it binds is unknown. Both 60 Vbeta primers and 13 Jbeta primers went into the PCR. Profiling relied on immunoSEQ multiplex PCR, and the TCRdb table lists in-frame clones only, not all of them. This sample yields about 55,000 clones, of which 77% are seen a single time; around 2.4% belongs to the top ten. Input material: PBMCs. The TCR sequence derives from a female donor in good health and CMV-seronegative.

The CDR3 loop reads CASSLGRQGADYTF. For the CDR3, the DNA is TGTGCCAGCAGTTTAGGACGACAGGGGGCGGACTACACCTTC. The chain has TRBV27 and TRBJ1-2; 10 bases agree with TRBD1. The CDR3 has 14 residues. In germline, CDR1 is MNHEY, CDR2 SMNVEV (reference sequence). The J segment lost 10 bases and the V segment lost 2 bases, leaving 7 bases of the junction unmatched.